Detailed here is one TCR beta chain. Its target is unknown. The CDR3 has 16 amino acids. V lost 5 bases to trimming and J lost 5 bases; unmatched junction nucleotides: 6. Germline loops: CDR1 LNHDA, CDR2 SQIVND (reference sequence). This entry belongs to a study of OX40 agonist ivuxolimab in advanced cancers. Study details: Dosing consisted of intravenous ivuxolimab at 0.01 to 10 mg/kg every 2 weeks. Broader study findings: Clonal expansion in partial responders at 0.1-3.0 mg/kg ranked among the lowest.

Measured with immunoSEQ multiplex PCR; TCRdb has only the in-frame clones, and not every one. The sample yields nearly 80,000 clones, more than 85% seen once. Specimen: CD4+ or CD8+ T cells sorted from blood, collected in a trial of the OX40 agonist ivuxolimab. This sequence joins TRBV19 and TRBJ2-5, with TRBD2 matching over 15 bases. The receptor was derived from an adult with an advanced solid tumor such as melanoma, head and neck, liver or kidney cancer. The CDR3 coding sequence is TGTGCCAGTAGTTTCCTCGGACTAGCGGGAGGGGAGACCCAGTACTTC. This encodes CASSFLGLAGGETQYF.